This paragraph covers one T cell receptor (beta chain) sequence. These data are taken from a study of blood T cell repertoires in COVID-19. Sequencing was performed with immunoSEQ multiplex PCR; in TCRdb, only in-frame clones are kept and a portion is missing. The sample carries 150,000 to 200,000 clones, around 80% recorded once. Per germline, CDR1 SGHRS and CDR2 YFSETQ. The length of the CDR3 is 17 residues. V shed 4 bases and J 2 bases; nucleotides not matched to a gene: 13. The chain couples TRBV5-1 to TRBJ2-3, with 7 bases matching TRBD2. The origin of this receptor is a woman over 75 with acute or convalescent COVID-19. Source material: peripheral blood. The CDR3 sequence: CASSRSGTTRSTDTQYF. The CDR3 nucleotides are TGCGCCAGCAGCCGGTCCGGGACTACCAGGTCCACAGATACGCAGTATTTT.